The 6 T cell receptor beta chains below were found in one sample sequenced in a study of shared clonotypes between healthy human individuals. Generated by immunoSEQ multiplex PCR, the TCRdb table keeps only in-frame clones and is missing some. The sample lists millions of clones, around 90% occurring once. The sequencing input was naive CD4+ T cells sorted from blood. Regarding subset: CD45RA+ positively selected. Every receptor here comes from a man in his late teens or twenties in good health.

V and J are TRBV25-1 and TRBJ1-4, with no clear D. Germline V gene sequence: CDR1 MGHDK, CDR2 SYGVNS. This CDR3 region has 17 residues. Trimming stripped 4 bases from V and 5 bases from J, with 20 bases between. CDR3 region: CASSGSSFLSFNEKLFF. CDR3 DNA: TGTGCCAGCAGTGGGTCGTCCTTTCTAAGTTTCAATGAAAAACTGTTTTTT.

This clone was observed a single time. The chain has TRBV11-2 and TRBJ2-2, with D perhaps TRBD2 (5 bases). Germline loops: CDR1 SGHAT, CDR2 FQNNGV. The ends were cut back, 4 bases at V and 4 bases at J, with 10 bases in the middle. CDR3 length: 14 residues. The CDR3 sequence: CASSWLGSTGELFF. CDR3 DNA: TGTGCCAGCAGCTGGCTTGGGAGCACCGGGGAGCTGTTTTTT.

The chain has TRBV27 and TRBJ2-5, with no clear D. V lost 3 bases, J lost 2 bases, and 10 bases lay in between. The CDR3 length is 14 residues. Germline CDR1 MNHEY, CDR2 SMNVEV (reference sequence). This CDR3 reads CASSFAWGQETQYF. The CDR3 DNA is TGTGCCAGCAGTTTTGCTTGGGGTCAAGAGACCCAGTACTTC.

The chain uses TRBV28 and TRBJ2-1; no clear D. V lost 3 bases to trimming and J lost 2 bases, with 11 bases between them. Looked up from germline, CDR1 is MDHEN and CDR2 is SYDVKM. This CDR3 comprises 15 residues. In DNA form, the CDR3 reads TGTGCCAGCAGTTTTTTTGTAGGGACCTACAATGAGCAGTTCTTC. Translated, it gives CASSFFVGTYNEQFF.

J is TRBJ1-3 and V is TRBV14, with unresolved D. V was shortened by 1 base and J by 2 bases, with 9 bases between the two germline ends. CDR3 length: 15 amino acids. Looked up from germline, CDR1 is SGHDN and CDR2 is FVKESK. The CDR3 nucleotides are TGTGCCAGCAGCCAAGGGCCTTTTCCTGGAAACACCATATATTTT. It encodes CASSQGPFPGNTIYF.

The DNA of the CDR3 is TGTGCCAGCAGCTTAGGCCTGGGACAGGGAAGGAACACTGAAGCTTTCTTT. It yields the protein CASSLGLGQGRNTEAFF. The V and J genes are TRBV7-2 and TRBJ1-1; 9 bases are shared with TRBD1. The CDR3 length is 17 residues. Per germline, CDR1 SGHTA and CDR2 FQGNSA. The V gene end was trimmed by 1 base and the J gene end by 1 base; junction bases not matched to a gene: 7.